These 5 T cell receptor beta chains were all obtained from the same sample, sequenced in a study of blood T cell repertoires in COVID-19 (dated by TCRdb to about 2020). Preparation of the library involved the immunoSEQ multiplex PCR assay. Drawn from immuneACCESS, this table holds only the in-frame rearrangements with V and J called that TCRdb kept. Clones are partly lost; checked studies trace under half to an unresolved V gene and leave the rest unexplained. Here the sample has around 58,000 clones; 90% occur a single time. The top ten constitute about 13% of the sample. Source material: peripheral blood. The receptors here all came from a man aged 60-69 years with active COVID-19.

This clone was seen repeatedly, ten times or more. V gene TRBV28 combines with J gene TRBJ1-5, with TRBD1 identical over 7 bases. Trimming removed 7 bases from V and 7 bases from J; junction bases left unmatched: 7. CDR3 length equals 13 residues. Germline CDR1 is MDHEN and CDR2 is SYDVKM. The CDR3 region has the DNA TGTGCCAGCACAGACAGGGCGCGGCAGCCCCAGCATTTT. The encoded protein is CASTDRARQPQHF.

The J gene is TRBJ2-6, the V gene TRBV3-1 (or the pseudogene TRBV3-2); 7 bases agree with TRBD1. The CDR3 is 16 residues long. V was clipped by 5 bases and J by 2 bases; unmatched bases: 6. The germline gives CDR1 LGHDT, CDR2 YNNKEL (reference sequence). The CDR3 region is CASSFPTGTGANVLTF. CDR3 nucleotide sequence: TGTGCCAGCAGCTTCCCGACAGGGACTGGGGCCAACGTCCTGACTTTC.

The CDR3 region is CASSRGRSETQYF. In DNA, the CDR3 is TGTGCCAGCAGCAGGGGAAGATCTGAGACCCAGTACTTC. V is TRBV6-2 or TRBV6-3 and J is TRBJ2-5; D is perhaps TRBD1 (6 bases). Germline values: CDR1 MNHEY, CDR2 SVGEGT. V lost 6 bases to trimming and J lost 5 bases, with 13 bases between them. The CDR3 has 13 amino acids.

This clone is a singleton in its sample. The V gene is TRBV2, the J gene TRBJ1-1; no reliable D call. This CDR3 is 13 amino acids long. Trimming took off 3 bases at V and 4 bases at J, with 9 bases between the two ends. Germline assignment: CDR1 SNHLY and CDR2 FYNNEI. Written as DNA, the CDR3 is TGTGCCAGCAGTGATCAGGTGGGCACTGAAGCTTTCTTT. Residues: CASSDQVGTEAFF. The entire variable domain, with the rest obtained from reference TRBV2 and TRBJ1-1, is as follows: EPEVTQTPSHQVTQMGQEVILRCVPISNHLYFYWYRQILGQKVEFLVSFYNNEISEKSEIFDDQFSVERPDGSNFTLKIRSTKLEDSAMYFCASSDQVGTEAFFGQGTRLTVV.

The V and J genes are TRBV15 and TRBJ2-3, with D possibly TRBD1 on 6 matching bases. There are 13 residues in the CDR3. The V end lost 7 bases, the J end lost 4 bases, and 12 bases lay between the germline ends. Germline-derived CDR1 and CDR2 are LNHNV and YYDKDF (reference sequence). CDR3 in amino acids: CATTGDTSDTQYF. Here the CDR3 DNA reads TGTGCCACCACCGGGGACACCTCAGATACGCAGTATTTT.